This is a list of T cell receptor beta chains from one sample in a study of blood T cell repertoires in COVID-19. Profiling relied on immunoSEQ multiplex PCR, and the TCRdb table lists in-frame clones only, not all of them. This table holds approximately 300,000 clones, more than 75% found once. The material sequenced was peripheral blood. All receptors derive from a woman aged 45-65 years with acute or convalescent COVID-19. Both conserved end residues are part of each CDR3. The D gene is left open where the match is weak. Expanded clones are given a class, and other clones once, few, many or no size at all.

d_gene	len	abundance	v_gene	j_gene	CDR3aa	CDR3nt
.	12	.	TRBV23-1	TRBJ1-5	CASIYSNQPQHF	TGCGCCAGCATATATAGCAATCAGCCCCAGCATTTT
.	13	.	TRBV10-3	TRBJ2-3	CAISDPPPDTQYF	TGTGCCATCAGTGATCCCCCCCCGGATACGCAGTATTTT
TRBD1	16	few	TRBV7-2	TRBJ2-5	CASSDGGTGPRETQYF	TGTGCCAGCAGCGACGGGGGGACAGGGCCCCGGGAGACCCAGTACTTC
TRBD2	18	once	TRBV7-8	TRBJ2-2	CASSLTSGRVLNTGELFF	TGTGCCAGCAGCTTAACTAGCGGGAGGGTCCTGAACACCGGGGAGCTGTTTTTT
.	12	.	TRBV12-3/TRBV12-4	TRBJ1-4	CASSSLNEKLFF	TGTGCCAGCAGTTCCCTCAATGAAAAACTGTTTTTT
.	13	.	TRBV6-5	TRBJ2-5	CASSGEVGETQYF	TGTGCCAGCAGCGGGGAGGTTGGGGAGACCCAGTACTTC
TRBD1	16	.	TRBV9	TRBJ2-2	CASSSDRGSGTGELFF	TGTGCCAGCAGCTCAGACAGGGGTTCGGGCACCGGGGAGCTGTTTTTT
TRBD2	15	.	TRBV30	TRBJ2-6	CAWTRGGSGANVLTF	TGTGCCTGGACCCGGGGGGGCTCTGGGGCCAACGTCCTGACTTTC
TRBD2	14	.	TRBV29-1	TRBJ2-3	CSAAGTSGTDTQYF	TGCAGCGCTGCCGGGACTAGCGGCACAGATACGCAGTATTTT
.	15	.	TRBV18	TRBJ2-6	CASSPSQAGANVLTF	TGTGCCAGCTCACCGAGTCAGGCTGGGGCCAACGTCCTGACTTTC
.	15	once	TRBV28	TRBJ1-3	CASTRGLYSGNTIYF	TGTGCCAGCACGCGGGGGTTGTACTCTGGAAACACCATATATTTT
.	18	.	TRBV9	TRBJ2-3	CASSVGSGRGSETDTQYF	TGTGCCAGCAGCGTAGGAAGCGGCAGGGGATCCGAGACAGATACGCAGTATTTT
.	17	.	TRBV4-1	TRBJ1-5	CASSQPTGTRDNQPQHF	TGCGCCAGCAGCCAACCCACAGGGACGCGTGACAATCAGCCCCAGCATTTT
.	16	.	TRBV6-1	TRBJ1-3	CASSESLAYSGNTIYF	TGTGCCAGCAGTGAATCGTTGGCTTACTCTGGAAACACCATATATTTT
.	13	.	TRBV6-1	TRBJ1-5	CASSFRAGGPQHF	TGTGCCAGCAGTTTTCGGGCCGGGGGGCCCCAGCATTTT
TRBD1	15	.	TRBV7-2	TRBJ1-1	CASSPRQGPNTEAFF	TGTGCCAGCAGCCCTCGACAGGGGCCGAACACTGAAGCTTTCTTT
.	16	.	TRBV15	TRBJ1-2	CATSRDLAAANYGYTF	TGTGCCACCAGCAGAGATTTGGCAGCGGCTAACTATGGCTACACCTTC
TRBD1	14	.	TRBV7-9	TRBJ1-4	CASNLQGTNEKLFF	TGTGCCAGCAACCTACAGGGGACTAATGAAAAACTGTTTTTT
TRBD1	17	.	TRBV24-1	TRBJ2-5	CATSDPPGTGGQETQYF	TGTGCCACCAGTGACCCGCCTGGGACAGGGGGCCAAGAGACCCAGTACTTC
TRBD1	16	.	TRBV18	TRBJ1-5	CASSPRDREGNQPQHF	TGTGCCAGCTCACCCAGGGACAGGGAGGGCAATCAGCCCCAGCATTTT
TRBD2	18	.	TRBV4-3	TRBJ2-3	CASSQELGRGGFTDTQYF	TGCGCCAGCAGCCAAGAATTGGGTCGGGGGGGGTTCACAGATACGCAGTATTTT
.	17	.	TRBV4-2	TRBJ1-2	CASSQGTERFRLGGYTF	TGTGCCAGCAGCCAAGGGACAGAAAGGTTTCGTCTCGGTGGCTACACCTTC
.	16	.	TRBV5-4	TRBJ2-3	CASSSPYAGWTDTQYF	TGTGCCAGCAGCTCCCCCTATGCGGGGTGGACAGATACGCAGTATTTT
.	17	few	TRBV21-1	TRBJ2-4	CASSGTGDTLAKNIQYF	TGTGCCAGCAGCGGGACAGGGGACACCCTAGCCAAAAACATTCAGTACTTC
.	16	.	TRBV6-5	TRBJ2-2	CASSYRSGIYTGELFF	TGTGCCAGCAGTTACCGTAGCGGTATCTACACCGGGGAGCTGTTTTTT
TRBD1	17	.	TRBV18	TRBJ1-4	CASSPGQGAVGNEKLFF	TGTGCCAGCTCACCGGGACAGGGGGCAGTTGGTAATGAAAAACTGTTTTTT
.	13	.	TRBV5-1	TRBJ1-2	CASSLTVTYGYTF	TGCGCCAGCAGCTTGACAGTGACATATGGCTACACCTTC
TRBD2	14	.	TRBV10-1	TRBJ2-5	CAWGSREKQETQYF	TGCGCCTGGGGCTCGCGGGAGAAGCAGGAGACCCAGTACTTC
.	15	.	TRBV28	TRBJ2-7	CASHSPGTLPYEQYF	TGTGCCAGTCATTCACCCGGGACATTACCCTACGAGCAGTACTTC
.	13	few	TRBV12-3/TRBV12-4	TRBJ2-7	CASSFFSSYEQYF	TGTGCCAGCAGTTTTTTCAGCTCCTACGAGCAGTACTTC
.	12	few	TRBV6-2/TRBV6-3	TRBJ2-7	CASSYSYYNTFF	TGTGCCAGCAGTTACTCGTACTATAATACGTTCTTC
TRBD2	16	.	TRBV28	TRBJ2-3	CASSSRTSGIIDTQYF	TGTGCCAGCAGTTCTCGGACTAGCGGGATCATAGATACGCAGTATTTT
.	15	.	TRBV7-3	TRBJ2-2	CASSEGLLNTGELFF	TGTGCCAGCAGCGAGGGACTCCTGAACACCGGGGAGCTGTTTTTT